This T cell receptor (beta chain) was identified during a study of blood T cell repertoires in COVID-19. There are 17 residues in the CDR3. The ends lost 5 bases at V and 5 bases at J; junction bases unmatched: 15. CDR1 is SSHAT, CDR2 FNYEAQ, per germline (reference sequence). In the authors' methods: How many nucleated cells were present was estimated from reference gene primer amplification. Clones were sequenced by immunoSEQ multiplex PCR, and TCRdb holds only the in-frame ones, with some missing. For V, J and clone size, that table is used; D and trimming come from the DNA. The profile shows approximately 76,000 clones, more than 70% of them singletons.

The clonotype comes from an elderly woman with active or convalescent COVID-19. The V call is TRBV7-7, the J call TRBJ1-5; 7 bases match TRBD1. The material sequenced was peripheral blood. The DNA of the CDR3 is TGTGCCAGCAGCCGAAATGCTATGACAGGGCGGCATCAGCCCCAGCATTTT. This gives the protein CASSRNAMTGRHQPQHF.